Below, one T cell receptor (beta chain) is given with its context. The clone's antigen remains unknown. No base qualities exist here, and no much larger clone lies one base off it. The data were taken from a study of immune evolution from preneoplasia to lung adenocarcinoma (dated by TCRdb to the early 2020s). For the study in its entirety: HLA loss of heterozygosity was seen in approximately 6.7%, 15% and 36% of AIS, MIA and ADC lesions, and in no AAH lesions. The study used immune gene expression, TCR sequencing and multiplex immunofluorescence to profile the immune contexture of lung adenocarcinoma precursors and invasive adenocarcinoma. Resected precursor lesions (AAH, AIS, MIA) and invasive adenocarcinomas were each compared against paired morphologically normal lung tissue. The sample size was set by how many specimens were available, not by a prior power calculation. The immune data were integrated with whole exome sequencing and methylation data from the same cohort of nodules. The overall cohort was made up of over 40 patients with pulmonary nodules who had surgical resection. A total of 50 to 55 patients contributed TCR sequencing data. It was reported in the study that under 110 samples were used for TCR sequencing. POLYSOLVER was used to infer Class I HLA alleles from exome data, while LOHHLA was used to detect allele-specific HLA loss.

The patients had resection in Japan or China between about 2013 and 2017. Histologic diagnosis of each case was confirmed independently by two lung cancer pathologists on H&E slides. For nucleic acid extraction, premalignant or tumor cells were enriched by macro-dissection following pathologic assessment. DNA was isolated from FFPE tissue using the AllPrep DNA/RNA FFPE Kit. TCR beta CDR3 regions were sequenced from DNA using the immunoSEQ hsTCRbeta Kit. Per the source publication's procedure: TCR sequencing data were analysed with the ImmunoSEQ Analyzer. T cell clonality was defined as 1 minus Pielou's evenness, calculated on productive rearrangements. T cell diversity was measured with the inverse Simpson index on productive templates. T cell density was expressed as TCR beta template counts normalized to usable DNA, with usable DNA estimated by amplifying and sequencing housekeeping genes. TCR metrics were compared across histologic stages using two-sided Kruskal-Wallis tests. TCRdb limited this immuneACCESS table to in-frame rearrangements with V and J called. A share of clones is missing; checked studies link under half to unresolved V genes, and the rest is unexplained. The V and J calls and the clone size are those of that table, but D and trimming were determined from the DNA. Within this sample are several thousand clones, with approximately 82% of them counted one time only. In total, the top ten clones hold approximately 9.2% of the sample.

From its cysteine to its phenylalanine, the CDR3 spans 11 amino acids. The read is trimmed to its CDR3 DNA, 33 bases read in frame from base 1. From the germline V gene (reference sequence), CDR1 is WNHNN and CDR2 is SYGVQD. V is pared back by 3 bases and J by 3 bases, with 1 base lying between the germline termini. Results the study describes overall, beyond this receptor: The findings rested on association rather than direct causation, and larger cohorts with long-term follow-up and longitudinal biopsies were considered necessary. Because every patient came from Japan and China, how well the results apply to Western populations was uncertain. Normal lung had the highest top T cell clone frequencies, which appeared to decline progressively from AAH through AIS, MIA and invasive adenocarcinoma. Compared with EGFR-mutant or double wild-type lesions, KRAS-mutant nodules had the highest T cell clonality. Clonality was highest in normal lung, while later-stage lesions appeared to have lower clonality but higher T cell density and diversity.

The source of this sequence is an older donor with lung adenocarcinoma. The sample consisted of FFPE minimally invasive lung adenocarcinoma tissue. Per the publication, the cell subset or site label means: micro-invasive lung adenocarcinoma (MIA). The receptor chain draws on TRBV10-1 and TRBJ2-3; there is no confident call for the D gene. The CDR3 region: CASSDTDTQYF. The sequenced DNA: TGCGCCAGCAGTGATACAGATACGCAGTATTTT.